This T cell receptor beta chain originates from a study of T cells in Graves' hyperthyroidism and ophthalmopathy. With regard to this clonotype: Its antigen remains unidentified.

Any symptoms of ophthalmopathy came after the first hyperthyroidism diagnosis, from which the blood sample dates. The CDR3 regions of TCR beta were amplified from RNA transcripts. TCR CDR3 regions were first amplified by RT-PCR with HTBI primers. In TCRdb, the multiplex PCR reads were re-called with MiXCR into one record per CDR3 protein. Of roughly 380,000 distinct CDR3 sequences listed, less than 15% are singletons. From germline, CDR1 is KGHDR and CDR2 SFDVKD. The CDR3 covers 15 residues. V dropped 4 bases and J dropped 4; count of bases not matched to a gene: 5. Notes on the study in general: Peripheral blood also featured most of the thyroid clonotypes expanded above 0.001. Ophthalmopathy was told apart from stable hyperthyroidism by a 13 V-J model.

The chain combines TRBV24-1 with TRBJ1-2, with 10 bases lining up with TRBD1. The specimen sequenced was blood. The source is a man aged 25-45 years with Graves' hyperthyroidism that later progressed to Graves' ophthalmopathy. The CDR3 loop reads CATSDPGQGSYGYTF. CDR3 in DNA: TGTGCCACCAGTGACCCGGGACAGGGGTCCTATGGCTACACCTTC.